The next 28 T cell receptor beta chains were all read from a single sample in a study of immune heterogeneity within non-small cell lung tumors. Genomic DNA from bulk tumor acted as the template, and around 0.55 ug was loaded per sample. In surgery, several biopsies were collected from each primary tumor at widely spaced sites. It was patients with untreated, newly diagnosed non-small cell lung cancer who underwent curative surgery. Amplification of TCR beta CDR3 was performed by multiplex PCR with 32 V and 13 J primers. TCRdb fed the multiplex PCR reads into MiXCR, producing one record per CDR3 protein. The repertoire holds around 4,200 distinct CDR3 sequences, about 25% seen once, with around 10% in the top ten. Sequenced material: lung tumor tissue. The receptors derive from a man in his fifties or sixties with non-small cell lung cancer.

By share of the sample, this clonotype is medium-sized. This chain connects TRBV19 to TRBJ1-1, with D perhaps matching TRBD1 (6 bases). CDR1 and CDR2 (germline): LNHDA, SQIVND (reference sequence). The CDR3 runs 13 residues. V gave up 5 bases and J gave up 4 bases, with 11 bases separating them. CDR3 residues: CASSAGEVTEAFF. In nucleotides, the CDR3 is TGTGCCAGTAGTGCAGGGGAAGTCACTGAAGCTTTCTTT.

Relative to its sample, this clonotype is medium-sized. The chain uses TRBV6-1 and TRBJ1-5, with D possibly matching TRBD1 (6 bases). In germline, CDR1 is MNHNS, CDR2 SASEGT. V dropped 6 bases and J dropped 4 bases, with 10 bases sitting between them. There are 13 residues in the CDR3. CDR3 DNA sequence: TGTGCCAGCAGGACAGGCTTGAATCAGCCCCAGCATTTT. Its translation is CASRTGLNQPQHF.

This clonotype was seen many times. The chain joins TRBV18 to TRBJ1-2, with D maybe TRBD1 (6 bases). V dropped 3 bases and J dropped 3 bases, with 8 bases sitting between them. Germline CDR1 and CDR2: KGHSH and LQKENI. This CDR3 is 13 amino acids long. For the CDR3, the DNA is TGTGCCAGCTCACCGCGGACAGACTATGGCTACACCTTC. Its translation is CASSPRTDYGYTF.

This clonotype is medium-sized (0.01 to 0.1%) in the sample. CDR3 in amino acids: CSVDPGHSETQYF. In DNA form, the CDR3 reads TGCAGCGTTGACCCGGGACATTCGGAGACCCAGTACTTC. The rearrangement uses TRBV29-1 and TRBJ2-5; tentatively, D is TRBD1 (6 bases). This CDR3 comprises 13 residues. V was pared by 3 bases and J by 5 bases, with 13 bases between. Per the germline V gene, CDR1 is SQVTM and CDR2 is ANQGSEA.

The chain employs TRBV18 and TRBJ2-7, with no clear D. The ends were cut back, 3 bases at V and 3 bases at J, with 21 bases in the middle. The CDR3 has 17 amino acids. The germline V gene encodes CDR1 KGHSH and CDR2 LQKENI. DNA of the CDR3: TGTGCCAGCTCACCCGTCCATTACAGCAATCCAATCTACGAGCAGTACTTC. Amino acids: CASSPVHYSNPIYEQYF.

This clonotype rates as medium-sized (0.01 to 0.1%). The chain employs TRBV4-1 and TRBJ2-7; either TRBD1 or TRBD2 may fit D (5 bases each). This CDR3 has 14 amino acids. In germline, CDR1 is MGHRA, CDR2 YSYEKL. Trimming removed 4 bases at V and 6 bases at J, with 16 bases between. Here the CDR3 reads CASSPRDDGGEQYF. DNA for the CDR3: TGCGCCAGCAGCCCCCGGGACGACGGTGGCGAGCAGTACTTC.

Within the sample, this clonotype is medium-sized. The V and J genes are TRBV11-2 and TRBJ1-2; TRBD1 matches at 9 bases. Germline V gene lookup returns CDR1 SGHAT and CDR2 FQNNGV. The ends lost 5 bases at V and 7 bases at J; junction bases unmatched: 8. There are 14 residues in the CDR3. CDR3 amino acids: CASSALQGAGGYTF. Written as DNA, the CDR3 is TGTGCCAGCAGCGCCTTACAGGGGGCGGGTGGCTACACCTTC.

By share of the sample, this clonotype is medium-sized. The gene calls are TRBV5-1 and TRBJ2-7, with 7 nucleotides matching TRBD2. The CDR3 runs 12 residues. Trimming at V came to 0 bases and at J to 6 bases, leaving 0 bases not matched to a gene. In germline, CDR1 is SGHRS, CDR2 YFSETQ. CDR3 in DNA: TGCGCCAGCAGCTTGGGGGGGGGCGAGCAGTACTTC. Encoded protein: CASSLGGGEQYF.

This clonotype is termed medium-sized. The chain combines TRBV28 with TRBJ1-2; 7 bases are a match to TRBD1. The germline V gene has CDR1 MDHEN and CDR2 SYDVKM. The CDR3 has 13 amino acids. The J segment lost 1 base and the V segment lost 6 bases, leaving 2 bases of the junction unmatched. This chain's CDR3 is CASRDRVNYGYTF. CDR3 sequence (DNA): TGTGCCAGCAGAGACAGGGTTAACTATGGCTACACCTTC.

Sample share makes this clonotype medium-sized. The rearrangement uses TRBV28 and TRBJ1-4; TRBD1 matches 8 bases. In germline, CDR1 is MDHEN, CDR2 SYDVKM. CDR3 size: 14 residues. J gave up 7 bases and V 5 bases, and 6 bases lay outside the gene matches. This chain's CDR3 is CASSINRGFEKLFF. In nucleotides, the CDR3 is TGTGCCAGCAGTATAAACAGGGGGTTTGAAAAACTGTTTTTT.

The CDR3 region has the DNA TGTGCCAGCAGCTCATCCTACCAAGCGGGAGGAGGGTCAGATACGCAGTATTTT. Its protein product is CASSSSYQAGGGSDTQYF. The rearrangement links TRBV28 to TRBJ2-3; 9 bases are a match to TRBD2. The V gene's germline CDR1 is MDHEN and CDR2 SYDVKM. The CDR3 runs to 18 residues. V trimming: 6 bases; J trimming: 4 bases; junction bases outside the gene matches: 17.

By share, this clonotype ranks as medium-sized (0.01 to 0.1%). The rearrangement links TRBV3-1 to TRBJ2-2; TRBD2 aligns across 9 bases. Germline V lookup: CDR1 LGHDT, CDR2 YNNKEL (reference sequence). CDR3 size: 16 residues. J lost 7 bases, V lost 4 bases, and 10 bases had no gene match. The CDR3 bases are TGTGCCAGCAGCCCCCTAGCGGGGTCCTTCGTCGGGGAGCTGTTTTTT. Encoded protein: CASSPLAGSFVGELFF.

This clonotype is termed medium-sized. This chain connects TRBV20-1 to TRBJ1-2, with TRBD1 matching over 9 bases. Trimming removed 6 bases from V and 4 bases from J; junction bases left unmatched: 9. The V gene's germline CDR1 is DFQATT and CDR2 SNEGSKA (reference sequence). The CDR3 extends over 14 amino acids. The CDR3 here is CSARTGDFAYGYTF. The CDR3 bases are TGCAGTGCAAGGACAGGGGACTTCGCCTATGGCTACACCTTC.

This clonotype is categorized as medium-sized. This sequence joins TRBV12-3 or TRBV12-4 and TRBJ2-5; D call uncertain. The CDR3 consists of 12 residues. Trimming took off 0 bases at V and 10 bases at J, with 9 bases between the two ends. CDR3 DNA: TGTGCCAGCAGTTTAGCGCAGATGGGCCAGTACTTC. Its protein product is CASSLAQMGQYF.

The sample holds many counts of this clonotype. The V and J genes are TRBV5-1 and TRBJ2-4, with 7 bases matching TRBD2. V lost 0 bases and J lost 9; bases outside the gene matches: 15. Germline CDR1 is SGHRS and CDR2 is YFSETQ. The CDR3 extends over 17 amino acids. CDR3 nucleotide sequence: TGCGCCAGCAGCTTGGCCTCTGGGGGAGGGCCGGTCGCCATTCAGTACTTC. Its translation is CASSLASGGGPVAIQYF.

Judged by abundance, this clonotype is medium-sized. This chain connects TRBV5-1 to TRBJ1-2; D remains ambiguous. The CDR3 extends over 14 amino acids. Germline V lookup: CDR1 SGHRS, CDR2 YFSETQ. V gave up 5 bases and J gave up 0 bases, with 11 bases separating them. Here the CDR3 reads CASSPPATNYGYTF. CDR3 bases: TGCGCCAGCAGTCCTCCAGCCACTAACTATGGCTACACCTTC.

CDR3 bases: TGCGCCAGCAGCTTGCTATCTGTGACGGAAGGTCTGGCCAACGTCCTGACTTTC. It specifies CASSLLSVTEGLANVLTF. The gene calls are TRBV5-1 and TRBJ2-6; no clear D gene. V gave up 1 base and J gave up 6 bases, with 20 bases separating them. CDR1 and CDR2 from the germline V gene are SGHRS and YFSETQ. The CDR3 consists of 18 residues.

Judged by abundance, this clonotype is medium-sized. This chain joins TRBV7-2 and TRBJ1-1; 7 nucleotides align to TRBD1. Germline V gene lookup returns CDR1 SGHTA and CDR2 FQGNSA. The CDR3 sequence is 14 residues long. V was clipped by 6 bases and J by 4 bases; unmatched bases: 8. The CDR3 loop is CASRSQGVITEAFF. The CDR3 DNA reads TGTGCCAGCAGGTCCCAGGGGGTGATCACTGAAGCTTTCTTT.

This clonotype was counted a few times. This may stem from a read error, because a much larger clone lies one nucleotide away. The chain links TRBV7-9 to TRBJ2-7; 9 bases are a match to TRBD1. Germline V gene sequence: CDR1 SEHNR, CDR2 FQNEAQ (reference sequence). The CDR3 has 14 residues. The CDR3 region has the DNA TGTGCCGGCAGCAACCCGGGACAGGGATACGAGCAGTACTTC. Amino acid sequence: CAGSNPGQGYEQYF.

This clonotype rates as medium-sized (0.01 to 0.1%). This chain joins TRBV5-1 and TRBJ2-7; no firm D call. The CDR3 is 13 residues long. The V gene lost 3 bases and the J gene lost 2 bases, with 9 bases spanning the gap. Germline CDR1 is SGHRS and CDR2 is YFSETQ. DNA for the CDR3: TGCGCCAGCAGCTCGGGCCCTACCTACGAGCAGTACTTC. It is translated as CASSSGPTYEQYF.

By proportion, this clonotype is medium-sized (0.01 to 0.1%). The J gene is TRBJ2-7, the V gene TRBV18; the D gene is possibly TRBD1 (6 bases). Trimming took off 0 bases at V and 5 bases at J, with 14 bases between the two ends. This CDR3 has 15 amino acids. Germline V gene lookup returns CDR1 KGHSH and CDR2 LQKENI. The CDR3 sequence: CASSPPGQFWDEQYF. In DNA form, the CDR3 reads TGTGCCAGCTCACCACCCGGACAGTTTTGGGACGAGCAGTACTTC.

Turning to this clonotype: One junction end does not reproduce the germline sequence, and a read error may be involved. V usage is TRBV5-6 and J usage is TRBJ1-1, with D possibly being TRBD1 (5 bases). The CDR3 spans 12 residues. CDR1 SGHDT and CDR2 YYEEEE come from the germline V gene. CDR3 region: CATSLRGTEAFF. DNA for the CDR3: TGTGCCACCAGCTTGAGGGGAACTGAAGCTTTCTTC.

This clonotype appeared many times. The J gene is TRBJ1-1, the V gene TRBV7-9; D call uncertain. Germline assignment: CDR1 SEHNR and CDR2 FQNEAQ (reference sequence). Trimming took off 3 bases at V and 3 bases at J, with 8 bases between the two ends. The CDR3 sequence is 13 residues long. DNA of the CDR3: TGTGCCAGCAGCTTTGAGGGTGACACTGAAGCTTTCTTT. Protein: CASSFEGDTEAFF.

Judged by abundance, this clonotype is medium-sized. This rearrangement joins TRBV19 to TRBJ1-1, with TRBD1 as a possible D gene (5 bases). The CDR3 is 14 amino acids. The germline V gene has CDR1 LNHDA and CDR2 SQIVND (reference sequence). V lost 7 bases to trimming and J lost 0 bases, with 12 bases between them. CDR3 nucleotides: TGTGCCAGTATGGTAAGGGACCTGAACACTGAAGCTTTCTTT. This translates into CASMVRDLNTEAFF.

This clonotype appeared many times. This sequence joins TRBV4-2 and TRBJ2-1; the D is unclear. Germline V gene lookup returns CDR1 LGHNA and CDR2 YNFKEQ. The CDR3 covers 17 residues. Trimming took off 0 bases at V and 0 bases at J, with 12 bases between the two ends. The DNA for the CDR3 is TGTGCCAGCAGCCAAGACGGTCCTGTGGGCTCCTACAATGAGCAGTTCTTC. It is translated as CASSQDGPVGSYNEQFF.

This clonotype has ten or more counts. At one end the junction does not follow the germline gene, possibly because of a read error. The J gene is TRBJ2-7, the V gene TRBV20-1; either TRBD1 or TRBD2 may supply D (5 bases each). The CDR3 sequence is 15 residues long. Germline CDR1 reads DFQATT; CDR2 reads SNEGSKA (reference sequence). CDR3: CGAGDGTRDGGEQYF. CDR3 bases: TGCGGTGCTGGCGACGGGACCAGAGACGGCGGCGAGCAGTACTTC.

As for this clonotype: An end of the junction differs from the germline gene, which may be a read error. The chain uses TRBV5-1 and TRBJ2-3, with D possibly being TRBD1 or TRBD2 (6 bases each). CDR1 SGHRS and CDR2 YFSETQ come from the germline V gene. The CDR3 runs to 15 residues. The CDR3 loop reads CSSSLGGLGTDTQYF. The CDR3 region has the DNA TGCTCCAGCAGCTTGGGGGGCCTAGGCACAGATACGCAGTATTTT. The full variable domain, its missing parts supplied by reference TRBV5-1 and TRBJ2-3, is KAGVTQTPRYLIKTRGQQVTLSCSPISGHRSVSWYQQTPGQGLQFLFEYFSETQRNKGNFPGRFSGRQFSNSRSEMNVSTLELGDSALYLCSSSLGGLGTDTQYFGPGTRLTVL.

This clonotype is labeled medium-sized. The J gene is TRBJ1-6, the V gene TRBV7-9, with TRBD1 identical over 7 bases. CDR1 and CDR2 from the germline V gene are SEHNR and FQNEAQ (reference sequence). CDR3 length: 18 residues. V lost 4 bases to trimming and J lost 2 bases; unmatched junction nucleotides: 11. CDR3 amino acids: CASSYGTDKYTYNSPLHF. CDR3 nucleotide sequence: TGTGCCAGCAGCTACGGGACAGATAAATATACCTATAATTCACCCCTCCACTTT.